This passage covers 22 T cell receptor beta chains from one sample sequenced in a study of blood T cell repertoires in COVID-19. Generated by immunoSEQ multiplex PCR, the TCRdb table keeps only in-frame clones and is missing some. The table includes 250,000 to 300,000 clones, 85% to 90% detected once. Sequences were obtained from peripheral blood. These receptors came from a man aged 35 to 55 with acute or convalescent COVID-19.

The rearrangement links TRBV6-5 to TRBJ2-7; D is unclear. The V gene's germline CDR1 is MNHEY and CDR2 SVGAGI. V was trimmed by 6 bases and J by 0 bases, leaving 15 bases between them. The CDR3 consists of 15 residues. The CDR3 spells CASRYSVYGSYEQYF. The DNA for the CDR3 is TGTGCCAGCAGATACAGTGTGTACGGCTCCTACGAGCAGTACTTC.

This clone showed up just once. The same CDR3 can be traced to other DNA sequences in this sample. J is TRBJ1-2 and V is TRBV24-1, with 8 bases aligning to TRBD1. This CDR3 is built from 14 residues. Trimming took 3 bases from V and 4 from J; bases not matched to a gene: 3. From germline, CDR1 is KGHDR and CDR2 SFDVKD. CDR3 in DNA: TGTGCCACCAGTGATACCGACAGGGGCTATGGCTACACCTTC. Its translation is CATSDTDRGYGYTF.

The J gene is TRBJ2-7, the V gene TRBV5-1, with TRBD2 as a possible D gene (5 bases). CDR3 size: 13 residues. V lost 4 bases, J lost 3 bases, and 11 bases lay in between. CDR1 and CDR2 (germline): SGHRS, YFSETQ. The CDR3 protein is CASSLRTDYEQYF. CDR3 bases: TGCGCCAGCAGCCTTCGGACTGACTACGAGCAGTACTTC.

V gene TRBV7-2 combines with J gene TRBJ2-7, with a weak D call TRBD2 (7 bases). The germline V gene has CDR1 SGHTA and CDR2 FQGNSA. This CDR3 is 16 amino acids long. V lost 1 base to trimming and J lost 5 bases, with 18 bases between them. DNA of the CDR3: TGTGCCAGCAGCTTAGTGCATTCAGGGGACTATAACGAGCAGTACTTC. It is translated as CASSLVHSGDYNEQYF.

The genes are TRBV12-3 or TRBV12-4 and TRBJ1-1, with no clear D. Trimming shortened V by 3 bases and J by 2 bases, and 7 bases separated the two germline ends. This CDR3 has 13 residues. CDR3 loop: CASSFYLNTEAFF. The CDR3 region has the DNA TGTGCCAGCAGTTTTTATCTAAACACTGAAGCTTTCTTT.

DNA of the CDR3: TGTGCCAGCAGTTCTGACACTTACTATGGCTACACCTTC. It specifies CASSSDTYYGYTF. The V call is TRBV7-9, the J call TRBJ1-2; D remains unclear. Looked up from germline, CDR1 is SEHNR and CDR2 is FQNEAQ (reference sequence). The ends were cut back, 6 bases at V and 3 bases at J, with 11 bases in the middle. The CDR3 is 13 amino acids.

This clone was recorded once. This chain connects TRBV25-1 to TRBJ2-7, with a weak D call TRBD1 (5 bases). Germline assignment: CDR1 MGHDK and CDR2 SYGVNS. This CDR3 is built from 15 residues. The V and J ends lost 8 bases and 2 bases respectively, with 19 bases between them. The CDR3 protein is CASSDPGLGAYEQYF. CDR3 nucleotides: TGTGCCAGCTCCGATCCAGGGCTAGGGGCCTACGAGCAGTACTTC.

V gene TRBV10-3 combines with J gene TRBJ1-1; D is possibly TRBD1 (6 bases). The length of the CDR3 is 15 residues. V was shortened by 8 bases and J by 2 bases, with 18 bases between the two germline ends. Germline assignment: CDR1 ENHRY and CDR2 SYGVKD. The CDR3 bases are TGTGCCATCGGGGACCGGGACAACCTAAACACTGAAGCTTTCTTT. It encodes CAIGDRDNLNTEAFF.

This rearrangement joins TRBV7-8 to TRBJ1-5; the match to TRBD1 covers 7 bases. CDR3 length: 18 residues. CDR1 is SGHVS and CDR2 is FQNEAQ in the germline V gene. Losses at the gene ends were 0 bases for V and 0 bases for J; bases not matched to a gene: 8. CDR3 in amino acids: CASSLAETGLNSNQPQHF. In DNA, the CDR3 is TGTGCCAGCAGCTTAGCAGAGACAGGGTTAAATAGCAATCAGCCCCAGCATTTT.

The chain has TRBV19 and TRBJ2-3, with D possibly matching TRBD2 (5 bases). Germline CDR1 and CDR2: LNHDA and SQIVND (reference sequence). Trimming took off 2 bases at V and 11 bases at J, with 17 bases between the two ends. The CDR3 sequence is 14 residues long. CDR3 bases: TGTGCCAGTAGTATAAACGGTGGGGTCGGGGAGCAGTATTTT. Protein product: CASSINGGVGEQYF.

About this clone itself: This specimen includes other DNA sequences encoding the same CDR3. The J gene is TRBJ1-3, the V gene TRBV5-1; D is uncertain. Germline CDR1 SGHRS, CDR2 YFSETQ. CDR3 length equals 14 residues. Trimming took 4 bases from V and 4 from J, leaving 12 bases between them. The CDR3 DNA is TGCGCCAGCAGCCTAGGAACGGTGGGAAACACCATATATTTT. It is translated as CASSLGTVGNTIYF.

The chain has TRBV18 and TRBJ1-1; 9 bases map to TRBD1. Per the germline V gene, CDR1 is KGHSH and CDR2 is LQKENI. The V gene end was trimmed by 4 bases and the J gene end by 4 bases; junction bases not matched to a gene: 4. The CDR3 runs 14 residues. The CDR3 loop reads CASSHPGQGTEAFF. The CDR3 region has the DNA TGTGCCAGCTCACATCCGGGACAGGGCACTGAAGCTTTCTTT.

The rearrangement joins TRBV12-5 to TRBJ1-6; no firm D call. V gave up 6 bases and J gave up 8 bases, with 11 bases separating them. CDR1 and CDR2 (germline): LGHNT, FRNRAP. The CDR3 runs 13 residues. This chain's CDR3 is CASGPEEYSPLHF. The CDR3 DNA reads TGTGCTAGTGGCCCCGAGGAGTATTCACCCCTCCACTTT.

The chain couples TRBV5-1 to TRBJ2-7; TRBD1 aligns across 8 bases. Germline V gene lookup returns CDR1 SGHRS and CDR2 YFSETQ. J was trimmed by 6 bases and V by 2 bases; bases with no gene match: 7. The CDR3 length is 14 residues. The CDR3 spells CASSLTGGYGEQYF. CDR3 in DNA: TGCGCCAGCAGCTTAACAGGGGGGTACGGCGAGCAGTACTTC.

This chain joins TRBV7-6 and TRBJ2-4, with D unclear. This CDR3 has 18 amino acids. Germline CDR1 is SGHVS and CDR2 is FNYEAQ. V was trimmed by 5 bases and J by 8 bases, leaving 28 bases between them. CDR3 bases: TGTGCCAGCAGCCGAATTACCGTTTCGAAGACTCTTCCGGACATTCAGTACTTC. Its translation: CASSRITVSKTLPDIQYF.

This rearrangement joins TRBV5-1 to TRBJ2-7; possible D gene TRBD1, 5 bases. Germline values: CDR1 SGHRS, CDR2 YFSETQ. The V gene lost 4 bases and the J gene lost 3 bases, with 20 bases spanning the gap. The CDR3 runs to 16 residues. The CDR3 sequence is CASSPTRQTSFYEQYF. Written as DNA, the CDR3 is TGCGCCAGCAGCCCCACCCGACAGACTTCTTTCTACGAGCAGTACTTC.

J is TRBJ1-2 and V is TRBV7-9, with 8 bases aligning to TRBD1. There are 14 residues in the CDR3. Germline V gene lookup returns CDR1 SEHNR and CDR2 FQNEAQ (reference sequence). V lost 1 base, J lost 8 bases, and 6 bases stayed unmatched. CDR3 region: CASSLGRGLEGYTF. The CDR3 DNA follows: TGTGCCAGCAGCTTAGGCAGGGGGCTGGAAGGCTACACCTTC.

The chain links TRBV2 to TRBJ2-1, with D unclear. Trimming removed 9 bases from V and 6 bases from J, with 15 bases in between. The CDR3 length is 13 residues. Per germline, CDR1 SNHLY and CDR2 FYNNEI. The CDR3 coding sequence is TGTGCCAGTAGCCCTCGAATGGGCAATGAGCAGTTCTTC. It yields the protein CASSPRMGNEQFF.

The J gene is TRBJ1-2, the V gene TRBV6-5, with no clear D. The CDR3 is 13 residues long. The V gene's germline CDR1 is MNHEY and CDR2 SVGAGI. Trimming took off 5 bases at V and 5 bases at J, with 12 bases between the two ends. Here the CDR3 reads CASSRGRTYGYTF. For the CDR3, the DNA is TGTGCCAGCAGTCGTGGCCGGACTTATGGCTACACCTTC.

The V call is TRBV5-1, the J call TRBJ2-3; TRBD2 aligns across 8 bases. Germline trimming cut 4 bases from V and 4 bases from J; bases unmatched to any gene: 11. Germline V CDR1 and CDR2: SGHRS, YFSETQ. This CDR3 comprises 16 residues. CDR3 nucleotide sequence: TGCGCCAGCAGCCCCAGGGGCGGGGGGTTTCCAGATACGCAGTATTTT. Translated: CASSPRGGGFPDTQYF.

This chain joins TRBV6-1 and TRBJ1-5; D is undetermined. With 1 base removed from V and 3 bases from J, the gap between germline ends came to 10 bases. The CDR3 has 15 residues. Germline loops: CDR1 MNHNS, CDR2 SASEGT. The CDR3 reads CASSEDWAYNQPQHF. CDR3 nucleotides: TGTGCCAGCAGTGAAGATTGGGCATACAATCAGCCCCAGCATTTT.

A remark on this clone: This CDR3 is also generated by other DNA sequences in the sample. The V and J genes are TRBV5-1 and TRBJ2-2; D uncertain. The germline V gene has CDR1 SGHRS and CDR2 YFSETQ. The V gene lost 0 bases and the J gene lost 1 base, with 4 bases spanning the gap. The CDR3 sequence is 14 residues long. CDR3 bases: TGCGCCAGCAGCTTGGTCCAGAACACCGGGGAGCTGTTTTTT. Translating gives CASSLVQNTGELFF.